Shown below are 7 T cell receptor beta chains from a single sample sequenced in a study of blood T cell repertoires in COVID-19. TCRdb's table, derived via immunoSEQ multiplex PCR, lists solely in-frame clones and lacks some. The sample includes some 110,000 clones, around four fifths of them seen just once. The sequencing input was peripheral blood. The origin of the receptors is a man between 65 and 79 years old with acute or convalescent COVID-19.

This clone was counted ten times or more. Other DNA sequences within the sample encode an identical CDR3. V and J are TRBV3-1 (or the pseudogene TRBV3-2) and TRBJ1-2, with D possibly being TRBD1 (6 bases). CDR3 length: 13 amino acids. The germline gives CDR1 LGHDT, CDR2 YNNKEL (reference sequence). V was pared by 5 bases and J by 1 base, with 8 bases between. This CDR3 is CASSRTDNYGYTF. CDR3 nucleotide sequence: TGTGCCAGCAGCAGGACAGATAACTATGGCTACACCTTC.

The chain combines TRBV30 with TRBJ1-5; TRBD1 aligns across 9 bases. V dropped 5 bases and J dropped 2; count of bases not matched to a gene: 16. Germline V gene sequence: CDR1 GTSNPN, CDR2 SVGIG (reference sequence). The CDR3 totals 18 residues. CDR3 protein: CAWGLGQGDFRGNQPQHF. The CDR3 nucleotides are TGTGCCTGGGGATTGGGACAGGGTGATTTTAGGGGCAATCAGCCCCAGCATTTT. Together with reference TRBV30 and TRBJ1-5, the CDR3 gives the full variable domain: SQTIHQWPATLVQPVGSPLSLECTVEGTSNPNLYWYRQAAGRGLQLLFYSVGIGQISSEVPQNLSASRPQDRQFILSSKKLLLSDSGFYLCAWGLGQGDFRGNQPQHFGDGTRLSIL.

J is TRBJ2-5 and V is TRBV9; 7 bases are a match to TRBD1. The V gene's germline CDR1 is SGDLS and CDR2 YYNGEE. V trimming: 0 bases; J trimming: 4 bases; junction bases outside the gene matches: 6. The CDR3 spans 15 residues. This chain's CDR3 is CASSVGRAGGETQYF. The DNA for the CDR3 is TGTGCCAGCAGCGTAGGTAGGGCAGGGGGAGAGACCCAGTACTTC.

The CDR3 reads CASSPQREGRGELFF. The CDR3 coding sequence is TGTGCCAGCAGCCCTCAGCGGGAGGGACGCGGGGAGCTGTTTTTT. This chain uses TRBV3-1 (or the pseudogene TRBV3-2) with TRBJ2-2, with 10 bases matching TRBD2. V lost 4 bases, J lost 7 bases, and 6 bases stayed unmatched. The CDR3 has 15 amino acids. Germline-derived CDR1 and CDR2 are LGHDT and YNNKEL (reference sequence).

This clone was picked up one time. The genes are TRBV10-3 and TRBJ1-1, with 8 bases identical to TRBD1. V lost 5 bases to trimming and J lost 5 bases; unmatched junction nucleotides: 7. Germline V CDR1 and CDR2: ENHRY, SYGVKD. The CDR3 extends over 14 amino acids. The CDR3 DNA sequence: TGTGCCATCAGTACCGACAGGGGTTCGACTGAAGCTTTCTTT. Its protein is CAISTDRGSTEAFF.

CDR3 sequence reads: CSVDRGGGTEAFF. DNA for the CDR3: TGCAGCGTTGATAGAGGGGGCGGCACTGAAGCTTTCTTT. This rearrangement joins TRBV29-1 to TRBJ1-1; the match to TRBD1 covers 7 bases. CDR1 is SQVTM and CDR2 is ANQGSEA in the germline V gene. J gave up 4 bases and V 3 bases, and 5 bases lay outside the gene matches. The CDR3 loop spans 13 amino acids.

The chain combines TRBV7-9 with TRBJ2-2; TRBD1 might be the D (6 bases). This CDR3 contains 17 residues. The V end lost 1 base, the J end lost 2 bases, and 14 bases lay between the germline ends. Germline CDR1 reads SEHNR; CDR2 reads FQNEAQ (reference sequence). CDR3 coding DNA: TGTGCCAGCAGCTTAGACGTTGGGACACGAAACACCGGGGAGCTGTTTTTT. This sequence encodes CASSLDVGTRNTGELFF.